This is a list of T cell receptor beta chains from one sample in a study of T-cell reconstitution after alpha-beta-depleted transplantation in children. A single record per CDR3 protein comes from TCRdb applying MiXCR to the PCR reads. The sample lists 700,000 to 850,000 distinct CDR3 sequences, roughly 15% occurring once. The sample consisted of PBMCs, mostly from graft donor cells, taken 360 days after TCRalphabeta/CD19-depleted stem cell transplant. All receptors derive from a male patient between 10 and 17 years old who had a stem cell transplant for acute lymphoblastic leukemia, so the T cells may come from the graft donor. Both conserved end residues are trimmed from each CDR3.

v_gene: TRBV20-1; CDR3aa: SATGTEGRYTGELF
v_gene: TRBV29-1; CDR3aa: SVAGGPYGEAF
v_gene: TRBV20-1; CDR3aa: SASTGSLRTDTQY
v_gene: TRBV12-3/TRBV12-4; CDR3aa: ASSLSRNFNYGYT
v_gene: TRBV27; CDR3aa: ASSLLGGVGGQY
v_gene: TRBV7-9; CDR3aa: ASSFMTAVEAF
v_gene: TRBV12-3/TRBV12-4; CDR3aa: ASRFGDLGEQF
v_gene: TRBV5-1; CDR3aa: ASSLLGLAGQETQY
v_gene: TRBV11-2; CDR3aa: ASTHIRSVLTSNTGELF
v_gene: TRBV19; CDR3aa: ASSLPGQGTNYGYT
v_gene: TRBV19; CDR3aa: ASSANGPPYEQY
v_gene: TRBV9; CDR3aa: ASSVAVEASEQY
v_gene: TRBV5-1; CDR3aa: ASSLHGPGLSYNEQF
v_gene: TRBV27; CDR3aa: ASSSSSGRAYEQY
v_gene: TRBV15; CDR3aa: ATSRDPDAGSTDTQY
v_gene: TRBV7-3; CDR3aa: ASSLNAGGNTGELF
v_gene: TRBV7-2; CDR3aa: ASSSRLALYEQY
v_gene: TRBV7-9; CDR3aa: ASSSVTSSYNEQF
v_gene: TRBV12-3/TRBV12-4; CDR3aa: ASSRVVNGYT
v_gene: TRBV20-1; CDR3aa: SGTPGTPYEQY
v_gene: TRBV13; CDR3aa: ASSPETGPDAF
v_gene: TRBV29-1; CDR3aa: SVDGRAYNEQF
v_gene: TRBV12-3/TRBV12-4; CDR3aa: ASSLEGRELGNEQF
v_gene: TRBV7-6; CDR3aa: ASSFGTHNEQF
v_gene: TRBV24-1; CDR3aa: ATSDFRGETQY
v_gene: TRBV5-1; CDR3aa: ASSLAVGLAGGSYEQY
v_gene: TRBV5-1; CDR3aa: ASSLRFPGLAGETQY
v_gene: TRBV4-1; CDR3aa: ASSLLRVGAGNTIY
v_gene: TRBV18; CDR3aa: ASSDRTRGVYEQY
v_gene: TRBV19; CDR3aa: ASRPSRVYSNQPQH
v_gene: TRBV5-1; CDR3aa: ASSFDTYYGYT
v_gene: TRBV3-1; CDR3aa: ASSGEQF
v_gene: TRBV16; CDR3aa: ASSQSGSGSKF